This T cell receptor (beta chain) is drawn from a study of blood T cell repertoires in COVID-19. Study details: Acute and convalescent COVID-19 specimens originated in the United States, Italy and Spain. Nucleic acid was either cDNA or gDNA, and it came from T cells, B-cell-depleted T cells, or PBMCs.

Repertoires were generated with immunoSEQ multiplex PCR, while TCRdb's copy carries only in-frame clones and drops some. The table lists over 50,000 clones, roughly 84% of them singletons. This clone was recorded only once. Germline CDR1 reads LGHDT; CDR2 reads YNNKEL (reference sequence). This CDR3 region has 18 residues. Trimming cost V 0 bases and J 7 bases, with 22 bases left between them. The origin of this receptor is a man between 45 and 60 years old with active COVID-19. Sequenced sample: peripheral blood. The chain uses TRBV3-1 (or the pseudogene TRBV3-2) and TRBJ2-1; possibly TRBD2 for D (7 bases). The DNA for the CDR3 is TGTGCCAGCAGCCAAGAAGGCTCGGCGCGGGGGCCGGGGAATGAGCAGTTCTTC. Residues: CASSQEGSARGPGNEQFF.